This T cell receptor (beta chain) derives from a study of identical twins listed by TCRdb under 2016. Regarding the research as a whole: TCR alpha and beta repertoires from monozygotic twins, unrelated adults of various ages and cord blood were deep-sequenced to test whether fetal clonotypes persist. Replicate twin experiments were performed at different times using different library preparation protocols to rule out contamination. What the work shows at the level of the full study, not this receptor alone: Excess twin sharing in beta out-of-frame sequences was weaker because fewer shared sequences lowered the signal-to-noise ratio. Abundant cord blood beta clonotypes carried fewer insertions; young adult naive repertoires showed a weaker similar trend, while memory repertoires showed none. Out-of-frame TCR alpha sequences shared between twins showed an excess of low generation-probability sequences compared with coincidental sharing between unrelated individuals. Because the same donors could not be followed over many years, conclusions were based on cross-sectional statistical analysis. In monozygotic twins, out-of-frame TCR alpha sharing was systematically underestimated by recombination models, although the models agreed with sharing between unrelated individuals. Invariant T cells such as MAIT and iNKT could partly confound zero-insertion analyses, although diverse VJ usage argued against such confounding for most clonotypes.

CDR1 SGHVS and CDR2 FNYEAQ were looked up in the germline V gene. Germline trimming: 5 bases from V, 12 bases from J; junction bases outside gene matches: 10. The CDR3, cysteine through phenylalanine, is 14 amino acids long. The DNA shown is the 42-base CDR3, in frame from base 1. This clonotype was detected a few times. The antigen this receptor binds is unknown. Base qualities were left out, and no much larger clone turns up one base away. Every donor in the study was a healthy Caucasian. Three pairs of female monozygotic twins, all aged roughly 18 to 29 years, were included in the twin cohort. Positive isolation kits from Invitrogen were used to isolate the CD4+ and CD8+ T cell populations. The library was generated by 5' RACE. Sequenced using an Illumina HiSeq 2000. Template switching added a universal primer binding site, and the final cDNA carried a unique molecular identifier that allowed TCR cDNA molecules to be counted accurately. First-strand cDNA for TCR alpha and beta chains was synthesized from specific primers in the conserved constant-segment region. To control for contamination, each cDNA library was double barcoded with a SMART-Mk sample barcode plus Illumina barcodes. TruSeq adapter sequences, together with Illumina sample barcodes, were added in two successive PCR steps. The TCR alpha and beta cDNA libraries were sequenced on the Illumina HiSeq platform using custom primers. In the source study's methods: MiGEC was used to process raw reads and extract unique molecular identifiers, and MiXCR was used to find CDR3 positions. For each individual, recombination models were inferred using an EM algorithm with the repgenHMM and IGoR tools. The tcR package in R was used for shared clonotype analysis, with sharing normalized by the product of cloneset sizes. To study raw recombination without the effects of thymic and clonal selection, out-of-frame nonproductive sequences were analyzed. Clones were called with MiXCR by TCRdb after fastp trimmed the public reads at Q25, and only in-frame beta chains were retained. Here each entry gathers all rows of one CDR3 protein and keeps the most common genes and DNA. The V and J calls reflect TCRdb's pipeline rather than the authors' work. Across this sample there are 450,000 or so distinct CDR3 sequences, with about 14% seen only once. The ten biggest clones cover about 0.54% of the sample.

The sample was also reused in another study, on yellow fever vaccine responses in identical twins. The second study, in turn, reports: The T cell response to vaccination in identical twins was reported by the authors to appear partly convergent and partly personalized. Focusing on identical twins, the study followed the T cell clones that responded to the vaccine, and did so with precision.

The rearranged segments are TRBV7-6 and TRBJ2-7; 13 bases in the middle match TRBD2. The receptor's source is a woman under 30 in good health. The sample was CD4+ T cells sorted from blood. The nucleotide sequence is given as TGTGCCAGCAGCCCGGAGACTAGCGGGAGGCGCCTGTACTTC. Its protein product is CASSPETSGRRLYF.